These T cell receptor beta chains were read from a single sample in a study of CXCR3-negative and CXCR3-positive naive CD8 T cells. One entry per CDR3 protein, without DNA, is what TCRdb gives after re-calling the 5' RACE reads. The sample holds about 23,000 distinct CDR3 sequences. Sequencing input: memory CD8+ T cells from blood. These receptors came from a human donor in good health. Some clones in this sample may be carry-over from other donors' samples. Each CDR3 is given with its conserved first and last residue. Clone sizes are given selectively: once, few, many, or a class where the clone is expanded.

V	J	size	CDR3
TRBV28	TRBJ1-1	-	CASSSLHLRAEAFF
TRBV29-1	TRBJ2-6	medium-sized	CSVATGAISGANVLTF
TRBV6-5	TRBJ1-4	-	CASSPLGGEKLFF
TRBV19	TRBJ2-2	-	CASSLGGDTGELFF
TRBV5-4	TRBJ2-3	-	CASSLYGFTDTQYF
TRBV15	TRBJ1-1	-	CATSRTKSPTGGGARAFF
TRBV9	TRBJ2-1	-	CASSVDLFTGSSYNEQFF
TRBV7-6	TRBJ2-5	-	CASSLVLGETQYF
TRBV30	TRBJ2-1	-	CAWQRASGYNEQFF
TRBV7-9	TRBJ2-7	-	CASSRTTSYEQYF
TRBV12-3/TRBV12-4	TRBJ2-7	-	CASSTRGLAGGQDEQYF
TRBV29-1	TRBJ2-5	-	CSVDWQQETQYF
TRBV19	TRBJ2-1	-	CASSPGQETYNEQFF
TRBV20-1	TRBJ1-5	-	CSARSWEENQPQHF
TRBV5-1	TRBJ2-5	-	CASSRSGATQETQYF
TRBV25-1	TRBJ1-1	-	CASSDYTEAFF